The rows below give T cell receptor beta chains drawn from one sample of a study of blood T cell repertoires in COVID-19. Only in-frame clones appear in the TCRdb table, and some are missing; sequencing was by immunoSEQ multiplex PCR. The table lists approximately 170,000 clones, roughly 80% of them singletons. Sequencing used PBMCs or T cells enriched from blood (not recorded which). These receptors all stem from a young woman who had recovered from COVID-19. Both conserved end residues are part of each CDR3. The D gene is left open where the match is weak. Size is omitted from some rows. Given values are once, few, many or a class for expanded clones.

-,-,TRBJ1-5,TRBV21-1,TGTGCCAGCAGCAAAGCCGGAACAGGGGGAGGTCAGCCCCAGCATTTT,CASSKAGTGGGQPQHF
-,-,TRBJ1-2,TRBV28,TGTGCCAGCAGTAGGGAGGGGTTTAACTATGGCTACACCTTC,CASSREGFNYGYTF
TRBD2,-,TRBJ2-1,TRBV7-9,TGTGCCAGCAGCCTCAGGACTAGCGGGGCCTACAATGAGCAGTTCTTC,CASSLRTSGAYNEQFF
-,-,TRBJ1-1,TRBV5-1,TGCGCCAGCAGCTTGGCGCTGAATGTTGGACAAACTGAAGCTTTCTTT,CASSLALNVGQTEAFF
-,once,TRBJ2-2,TRBV7-9,TGTGCCAGATCGGGACCTCCAGGGGACACCGGGGAGCTGTTTTTT,CARSGPPGDTGELFF
TRBD1,-,TRBJ2-7,TRBV27,TGTGCCAGCAGTCCGATTAGCACCGGGACAGGGTCCCTCGAGCAGTACTTC,CASSPISTGTGSLEQYF
-,-,TRBJ2-7,TRBV7-2,TGTGCCAGCAGCCCGTGGGGAACTAGCTCCTACGAGCAGTACTTC,CASSPWGTSSYEQYF
-,-,TRBJ2-6,TRBV27,TGTGCCAGCAGGCCCGTGGGGGGCTCTGGGGCCAACGTCCTGACTTTC,CASRPVGGSGANVLTF
-,few,TRBJ2-3,TRBV15,TGTGCCACCAGCAGAGGAGAGAGTGAAAGCACAGATACGCAGTATTTT,CATSRGESESTDTQYF
TRBD2,-,TRBJ2-1,TRBV9,TGTGCCAGCAGTCCTTGGACTAGCGCCTACAATGAGCAGTTCTTC,CASSPWTSAYNEQFF
-,-,TRBJ1-6,TRBV5-1,TGCGCCAGCAGCCCCCTCCAAGGACAGAATTCACCCCTCCACTTT,CASSPLQGQNSPLHF
-,few,TRBJ2-5,TRBV5-4,TGTGCCAGCAGCATCCCAGGAGGAGGAGAGACCCAGTACTTC,CASSIPGGGETQYF
-,once,TRBJ1-1,TRBV19,TGTGCCAGTAGTACGGGACTGCAGAACACTGAAGCTTTCTTT,CASSTGLQNTEAFF
-,-,TRBJ1-3,TRBV5-1,TGCGCCAGCAGCTCCAACAGGGCCTCTGGAAACACCATATATTTT,CASSSNRASGNTIYF
TRBD1,-,TRBJ1-2,TRBV25-1,TGTGCCAGCAGTGAAGGGACAGCCTATGGCTACACCTTC,CASSEGTAYGYTF
TRBD1,-,TRBJ1-5,TRBV28,TGTGCCAGCAGTTCCCATGTCGGGACAGGGATTCAGCCCCAGCATTTT,CASSSHVGTGIQPQHF
-,-,TRBJ1-2,TRBV7-8,TGTGCCAGCAGCCCCGCGGGGATAAAAGTTATCTATGGCTACACCTTC,CASSPAGIKVIYGYTF
-,-,TRBJ1-1,TRBV29-1,TGCAGCGTCGCAAAGACGAACCGGGGCACTGAAGCTTTCTTT,CSVAKTNRGTEAFF
-,-,TRBJ2-5,TRBV4-1,TGCGCCAGCAGCCACGACAGGAGCGCGAGGAAAGAGACCCAGTACTTC,CASSHDRSARKETQYF
TRBD1,-,TRBJ1-5,TRBV5-5,TGTGCCAGCAGCTTACTCCCCGGACAGGGATTAAGTCAGCCCCAGCATTTT,CASSLLPGQGLSQPQHF
-,-,TRBJ2-1,TRBV10-3,TGTGCCATCAGTGAGTCTTTAGGGACTGGGAGCTCCTACAATGAGCAGTTCTTC,CAISESLGTGSSYNEQFF
-,-,TRBJ1-2,TRBV5-1,TGCGCCAGCAGCTTGGCGGGCCCGCGGGGCTATGGCTACACCTTC,CASSLAGPRGYGYTF
-,-,TRBJ1-2,TRBV5-4,TGTGCCAGCAGCTCTTCCGGGACACCCTATGGCTACACCTTC,CASSSSGTPYGYTF
-,-,TRBJ1-1,TRBV27,TGTGCCAGCAGTTTTCAGGGTCCGAACCCTGAAGCTTTCTTT,CASSFQGPNPEAFF
TRBD1,-,TRBJ1-6,TRBV27,TGTGCCTTACGGCCCCGGGACAGGGTGGGGTTGACTGATAATTCACCCCTCCACTTT,CALRPRDRVGLTDNSPLHF
-,-,TRBJ1-2,TRBV19,TGTGCCAGTAGTATAAATATACAGGCTAATTATGGCTACACCTTC,CASSINIQANYGYTF
TRBD2,-,TRBJ2-1,TRBV28,TGTGCCAGCAGCTCACTCCGACTAGCGGGGGTCAATGAGCAGTTCTTC,CASSSLRLAGVNEQFF
-,-,TRBJ2-2,TRBV15,TGTGCCACCAGCAGAGGTGACACTCATACCGGGGAGCTGTTTTTT,CATSRGDTHTGELFF
TRBD1,once,TRBJ1-5,TRBV19,TGTGCCAGTAGTATCTGGCAGGGGGGCAATCAGCCCCAGCATTTT,CASSIWQGGNQPQHF
-,once,TRBJ2-2,TRBV11-3,TGTGCCAGCAGCTTAGAATTAATGGGGCAGAACACCGGGGAGCTGTTTTTT,CASSLELMGQNTGELFF
-,-,TRBJ2-7,TRBV7-9,TGTGCCAGCAGTACCCCAGGGCTTCCTTACGAGCAGTACTTC,CASSTPGLPYEQYF